The 11 T cell receptor beta chains below were found in one sample sequenced in a study of cytomegalovirus exposure and HLA in healthy donors. TCRdb keeps only in-frame clones here, not all; method: immunoSEQ multiplex PCR. The sample lists hundreds of thousands of clones; around 86% were seen once. The sample was PBMCs. Every receptor here comes from a woman aged 18-29 years in good health and CMV-seronegative.

This sequence joins TRBV7-6 and TRBJ2-7; D not certain. Trimming stripped 3 bases from V and 2 bases from J, with 11 bases between. The CDR3 has 14 residues. Per germline, CDR1 SGHVS and CDR2 FNYEAQ. For the CDR3, the DNA is TGTGCCAGCAGCTTGGGCAGTTCGGCCTACGAGCAGTACTTC. It yields the protein CASSLGSSAYEQYF.

This chain connects TRBV6-5 to TRBJ1-1; D uncertain. Deletions cut 2 bases from V and 3 bases from J, with 10 bases between. The CDR3 spans 14 residues. Germline-derived CDR1 and CDR2 are MNHEY and SVGAGI. CDR3 nucleotides: TGTGCCAGCAGTTACCGGGGTCGCGACACTGAAGCTTTCTTT. Translating gives CASSYRGRDTEAFF.

This chain links TRBV27 with TRBJ2-2, with a tentative D call TRBD1 (6 bases). The CDR3 is made up of 17 amino acids. V lost 8 bases to trimming and J lost 0 bases, with 19 bases between them. Germline V lookup: CDR1 MNHEY, CDR2 SMNVEV (reference sequence). The CDR3 loop is CASRSRSRGANTGELFF. The CDR3 region has the DNA TGTGCCAGCCGTTCACGTTCCAGGGGCGCGAACACCGGGGAGCTGTTTTTT.

The rearrangement joins TRBV7-8 to TRBJ2-7; a possible D gene is TRBD1 (5 bases). The CDR3 contains 16 residues. Germline CDR1 is SGHVS and CDR2 is FQNEAQ. Between the trimmed V and J ends, which lost 2 bases and 0 bases, there was a span of 14 bases. CDR3 loop: CASSLPRAPSSYEQYF. The CDR3 DNA follows: TGTGCCAGCAGCTTACCCAGGGCACCGAGCTCCTACGAGCAGTACTTC. The variable domain in full, completed from reference TRBV7-8 and TRBJ2-7, reads GAGVSQSPRYKVAKRGQDVALRCDPISGHVSLFWYQQALGQGPEFLTYFQNEAQLDKSGLPSDRFFAERPEGSVSTLKIQRTQQEDSAVYLCASSLPRAPSSYEQYFGPGTRLTVT.

This clone was seen a handful of times. The V call is TRBV27, the J call TRBJ1-2; D is unresolved. The CDR3 is made up of 13 amino acids. The V end lost 2 bases, the J end lost 1 base, and 5 bases lay between the germline ends. Germline V gene lookup returns CDR1 MNHEY and CDR2 SMNVEV (reference sequence). CDR3: CASSLQLNYGYTF. In DNA form, the CDR3 reads TGTGCCAGCAGTTTACAACTTAACTATGGCTACACCTTC.

CDR3 residues: CSGARGLETEAFF. The CDR3 nucleotides are TGCAGCGGGGCCAGGGGGCTGGAGACTGAAGCTTTCTTT. V is TRBV29-1 and J is TRBJ1-1; 8 nucleotides agree with TRBD1. Losses at the gene ends were 7 bases for V and 5 bases for J; bases not matched to a gene: 9. CDR1 and CDR2 from the germline V gene are SQVTM and ANQGSEA. The CDR3 extends over 13 amino acids.

This chain links TRBV29-1 with TRBJ2-7; perhaps TRBD2 as D (5 bases). The germline V gene has CDR1 SQVTM and CDR2 ANQGSEA. V gave up 1 base and J gave up 0 bases, with 13 bases separating them. The CDR3 has 15 residues. CDR3 in amino acids: CSVEVQAVTSYEQYF. The CDR3 DNA follows: TGCAGCGTTGAAGTCCAAGCGGTCACCTCCTACGAGCAGTACTTC.

A single count supports this clone. The chain is built from TRBV28 and TRBJ2-7, with a tentative D call TRBD2 (5 bases). Germline V gene sequence: CDR1 MDHEN, CDR2 SYDVKM. Trimming left V 6 bases short and J 2 bases short, with 14 bases between. CDR3 length equals 14 residues. The CDR3 nucleotides are TGTGCCAGCAGCCCCTCGGGAATCCCCTACGAGCAGTACTTC. It encodes CASSPSGIPYEQYF.

The chain recombines TRBV5-1 with TRBJ2-5, with no clear D. This CDR3 region has 14 residues. In germline, CDR1 is SGHRS, CDR2 YFSETQ. Trimming shortened V by 4 bases and J by 9 bases, and 19 bases separated the two germline ends. The CDR3 loop is CASSPEVRDSSQYF. The CDR3 DNA reads TGCGCCAGCAGCCCAGAGGTCCGAGACTCCTCCCAGTACTTC.

The chain recombines TRBV9 with TRBJ2-7; 7 bases match TRBD1. The CDR3 is 15 residues long. V lost 4 bases and J lost 5; bases outside the gene matches: 12. Per germline, CDR1 SGDLS and CDR2 YYNGEE. Here the CDR3 DNA reads TGTGCCAGCAGCCCACTGACAGGGCTTAGCCACGAGCAGTACTTC. Residues: CASSPLTGLSHEQYF.

This clone was found a few times. This chain joins TRBV5-1 and TRBJ2-7; the D gene is possibly TRBD1 (6 bases). The CDR3 has 12 amino acids. Germline V CDR1 and CDR2: SGHRS, YFSETQ. V gave up 4 bases and J gave up 5 bases, with 10 bases separating them. This CDR3 is CASSIGTHEQYF. CDR3 nucleotides: TGCGCCAGCAGCATCGGGACACACGAGCAGTACTTC.